Detailed here is one T cell receptor beta chain. This sample stems from a study of blood T cell repertoires in COVID-19. Study details: The United States, Italy and Spain were the sources of the acute and convalescent COVID-19 samples. Nucleic acid was either cDNA or gDNA, and it came from T cells, B-cell-depleted T cells, or PBMCs.

Clones were sequenced by immunoSEQ multiplex PCR, and TCRdb holds only the in-frame ones, with some missing. Among a few hundred thousand clones listed, roughly 88% were seen once. Germline CDR1 and CDR2: SGDLS and YYNGEE. With V trimmed by 4 bases and J by 4 bases, 9 bases remained unmatched. The length of the CDR3 is 15 residues. Before being deemed recovered, Cohort 3 donors had two negative PCRs, clearance, or symptom resolution. The material sequenced was PBMCs or T cells enriched from blood (not recorded which). The TCR sequence derives from a man aged 25-45 years who had recovered from COVID-19. The chain has TRBV9 and TRBJ1-1; 8 bases line up with TRBD1. The CDR3 region has the DNA TGTGCCAGCAGCCCAACCAGGGGGCGAGGCACTGAAGCTTTCTTT. Its translation is CASSPTRGRGTEAFF.